The following is a T cell receptor (beta chain) sequence with its context. What it binds is unknown. Assay version v3.0 of immunoSEQ was used, and it was run at survey level. Clones were read by immunoSEQ multiplex PCR, and TCRdb kept only the in-frame ones, dropping some. The repertoire has 20,000 to 30,000 clones, about nine tenths of them found once; the top ten carry roughly 8.9%. Germline loops: CDR1 LNHDA, CDR2 SQIVND (reference sequence). V shed 4 bases, J shed 2 bases, and the junction held 1 base outside the gene matches. This CDR3 has 13 residues. The source of the sample is a study of long-term antiretroviral therapy in people with HIV. General study results and limits: Records did not include ART adherence, viral resistance or therapy changes.

This clonotype was sampled from a middle-aged man with HIV. The sample here was unsorted PBMCs, taken 1.8 years before starting antiretroviral therapy. The chain couples TRBV19 to TRBJ2-7; 8 nucleotides agree with TRBD2. The CDR3 sequence is CASSTGLAYEQYF. The CDR3 DNA reads TGTGCCAGTAGTACGGGACTAGCCTACGAGCAGTACTTC.